The 20 T cell receptor beta chains below come from one sample, sequenced in a study of cytomegalovirus exposure and HLA in healthy donors. PCR was performed using 60 Vbeta and 13 Jbeta primers. This table comes from immunoSEQ multiplex PCR, and its TCRdb copy is limited to in-frame clones, with some not included. The data show under 200,000 clones, 65% to 70% seen once. Sequencing used PBMCs. These receptors came from a woman under 30 in good health and CMV-seropositive.

This clone has more than one count but fewer than ten. The chain carries TRBV13 and TRBJ2-7, with D possibly TRBD2 on 5 matching bases. In germline, CDR1 is PRHDT, CDR2 FYEKMQ (reference sequence). Trimming removed 0 bases from V and 4 bases from J, with 13 bases in between. The CDR3 length is 15 residues. The CDR3 DNA reads TGTGCCAGCAGCTTAGGGGACTTTAGTCCGTACGAGCAGTACTTC. Its translation: CASSLGDFSPYEQYF. The entire variable domain, with the rest obtained from reference TRBV13 and TRBJ2-7, is as follows: AAGVIQSPRHLIKEKRETATLKCYPIPRHDTVYWYQQGPGQDPQFLISFYEKMQSDKGSIPDRFSAQQFSDYHSELNMSSLELGDSALYFCASSLGDFSPYEQYFGPGTRLTVT.

This chain links TRBV5-6 with TRBJ2-1; 9 positions match TRBD2. V lost 2 bases, J lost 8 bases, and 8 bases stayed unmatched. Germline values: CDR1 SGHDT, CDR2 YYEEEE. The CDR3 runs 15 residues. CDR3 protein: CASSFWGLALHEQFF. The CDR3, as DNA: TGTGCCAGCAGCTTTTGGGGACTAGCCCTTCATGAGCAGTTCTTC.

This chain uses TRBV7-2 with TRBJ1-1, with 9 bases fitting TRBD1. There are 16 residues in the CDR3. The junction had 8 bases not matched to a gene; V was cut back by 1 base and J by 5 bases. The germline V gene encodes CDR1 SGHTA and CDR2 FQGNSA. DNA for the CDR3: TGTGCCAGCAGCTTAGGGGTTCGGACAGGGGTTACTGAAGCTTTCTTT. Translating gives CASSLGVRTGVTEAFF.

The J gene is TRBJ2-4, the V gene TRBV2; D not certain. The CDR3 covers 10 residues. CDR1 and CDR2 (germline): SNHLY, FYNNEI. The ends were cut back, 3 bases at V and 12 bases at J, with 6 bases in the middle. CDR3 region: CASSEATQYF. In nucleotides, the CDR3 is TGTGCCAGCAGTGAGGCCACTCAGTACTTC.

This chain uses TRBV6-5 with TRBJ2-7, with D possibly matching TRBD1 (5 bases). V was cut by 8 bases and J by 5 bases, with 22 bases left in between. The CDR3 is 15 residues long. Germline values: CDR1 MNHEY, CDR2 SVGAGI. CDR3 loop: CASSIGLSGANEQYF. CDR3 nucleotide sequence: TGTGCCAGCTCCATAGGTTTATCTGGGGCCAACGAGCAGTACTTC.

This clone was observed a single time. The CDR3 spells CASSFRLAGTTDTQYF. CDR3 coding DNA: TGTGCCAGCAGTTTCCGACTAGCGGGAACCACAGATACGCAGTATTTT. This sequence joins TRBV28 and TRBJ2-3; 11 positions agree with TRBD2. This CDR3 is built from 16 residues. The germline gives CDR1 MDHEN, CDR2 SYDVKM. V lost 3 bases, J lost 2 bases, and 4 bases stayed unmatched.

This clone has a single count. The chain links TRBV21-1 to TRBJ2-5; the table calls TRBD1, which could not be checked here. TRBV21-1 constitutes a pseudogene. The length of the CDR3 is 12 residues. The CDR3 region has the DNA TGTGCCAGCGGGGGCAGGGAAGAGACCCAGTACTTC. Its translation is CASGGREETQYF.

This chain links TRBV7-3 with TRBJ2-1, with TRBD2 identical over 15 bases. The CDR3 length is 19 residues. Losses at the gene ends were 4 bases for V and 1 base for J; bases not matched to a gene: 8. CDR1 is SGHTA, CDR2 FQGTGA, per germline. CDR3 amino acids: CASSSGTSGRWWSYNEQFF. In DNA form, the CDR3 reads TGTGCCAGCAGCTCCGGGACTAGCGGGAGGTGGTGGTCCTACAATGAGCAGTTCTTC. The full variable domain, completed using reference TRBV7-3 and TRBJ2-1, is GAGVSQTPSNKVTEKGKYVELRCDPISGHTALYWYRQSLGQGPEFLIYFQGTGAADDSGLPNDRFFAVRPEGSVSTLKIQRTERGDSAVYLCASSSGTSGRWWSYNEQFFGPGTRLTVL.

J is TRBJ2-2 and V is TRBV5-1; D perhaps matches TRBD1 (6 bases). The germline CDR1 and CDR2 sequences are SGHRS and YFSETQ. This CDR3 is 15 amino acids long. The germline V and J ends were trimmed by 2 bases and 4 bases, with 12 bases remaining between them. CDR3 in amino acids: CASSFRTESTGELFF. The CDR3 bases are TGCGCCAGCAGCTTTCGGACAGAGAGCACCGGGGAGCTGTTTTTT.

The rearrangement links TRBV6-5 to TRBJ2-7, with a possible D match to TRBD1 (5 bases). V was pared by 0 bases and J by 4 bases, with 13 bases between. The CDR3 extends over 15 amino acids. Per the germline V gene, CDR1 is MNHEY and CDR2 is SVGAGI. This CDR3 is CASSYSRQGLYEQYF. The CDR3 bases are TGTGCCAGCAGTTACTCAAGGCAGGGATTATACGAGCAGTACTTC.

This clone was seen a handful of times. This chain uses TRBV27 with TRBJ2-7; tentatively, D is TRBD2 (5 bases). Germline CDR1 and CDR2: MNHEY and SMNVEV (reference sequence). The CDR3 consists of 16 residues. Trimming cost V 0 bases and J 2 bases, with 14 bases left between them. CDR3 in DNA: TGTGCCAGCAGTTTATCGAGGACTCAAAGCGCCTACGAGCAGTACTTC. It specifies CASSLSRTQSAYEQYF.

The CDR3 spells CASSQYSGGHNEQFF. The CDR3 DNA reads as TGTGCCAGCAGCCAATATAGCGGGGGGCACAATGAGCAGTTCTTC. V gene TRBV14 combines with J gene TRBJ2-1, with 10 bases aligning to TRBD2. The J segment lost 5 bases and the V segment lost 2 bases, leaving 3 bases of the junction unmatched. Per germline, CDR1 SGHDN and CDR2 FVKESK. This CDR3 is 15 amino acids long. Based on the CDR3 plus reference TRBV14 and TRBJ2-1, the full variable domain is EAGVTQFPSHSVIEKGQTVTLRCDPISGHDNLYWYRRVMGKEIKFLLHFVKESKQDESGMPNNRFLAERTGGTYSTLKVQPAELEDSGVYFCASSQYSGGHNEQFFGPGTRLTVL.

The gene calls are TRBV9 and TRBJ2-3; 11 bases line up with TRBD2. The germline V gene has CDR1 SGDLS and CDR2 YYNGEE. V lost 0 bases, J lost 2 bases, and 2 bases stayed unmatched. This CDR3 comprises 16 residues. The CDR3 DNA sequence: TGTGCCAGCAGCGTAGCTAGCGGGGGGCTCACAGATACGCAGTATTTT. Translating it yields CASSVASGGLTDTQYF.

The chain uses TRBV29-1 and TRBJ1-1; D may be TRBD1 (6 bases). The CDR3 is 15 residues long. Germline CDR1 is SQVTM and CDR2 is ANQGSEA. Trimming cost V 6 bases and J 2 bases, with 19 bases left between them. The CDR3 nucleotides read TGCAGCGTACGAAAATCTGGGGGCGGAAACACTGAAGCTTTCTTT. Translation gives CSVRKSGGGNTEAFF.

The chain is built from TRBV25-1 and TRBJ2-7, with TRBD1 matching over 10 bases. Germline CDR1 MGHDK, CDR2 SYGVNS. The CDR3 runs to 15 residues. V was clipped by 3 bases and J by 3 bases; unmatched bases: 5. In nucleotides, the CDR3 is TGTGCCAGCAGTGACCCGGGACAGGGGCACTACGAGCAGTACTTC. It encodes CASSDPGQGHYEQYF.

The chain combines TRBV30 with TRBJ2-1; 7 bases agree with TRBD1. The CDR3 loop spans 12 amino acids. The V gene's germline CDR1 is GTSNPN and CDR2 SVGIG (reference sequence). Trimming took 0 bases from V and 10 from J; bases not matched to a gene: 3. CDR3 bases: TGTGCCTGGAGTGTCGGGACAGACGAGCAGTTCTTC. Protein product: CAWSVGTDEQFF.

The genes are TRBV29-1 and TRBJ1-2; 9 nucleotides line up with TRBD1. The junction had 6 bases not matched to a gene; V was cut back by 7 bases and J by 6 bases. CDR1 is SQVTM, CDR2 ANQGSEA, per germline. The CDR3 contains 12 residues. Written as DNA, the CDR3 is TGCAGCGGCCTACAGGGGGCACATGGCTACACCTTC. The encoded protein is CSGLQGAHGYTF.

This clone was detected only a few times. This chain joins TRBV9 and TRBJ1-4, with 8 nucleotides matching TRBD1. This CDR3 contains 15 residues. Germline values: CDR1 SGDLS, CDR2 YYNGEE. Trimming cost V 0 bases and J 4 bases; bases outside gene matches: 2. The CDR3 DNA reads TGTGCCAGCAGCGTAGAAGGACAGGGTAATGAAAAACTGTTTTTT. Protein: CASSVEGQGNEKLFF.

The chain recombines TRBV12-5 with TRBJ2-7; the D is unclear. Germline CDR1 is LGHNT and CDR2 is FRNRAP. V gave up 1 base and J gave up 10 bases, with 17 bases separating them. The CDR3 sequence is 14 residues long. This CDR3 is CASGLDPLVRGQYF. The CDR3 DNA sequence: TGTGCTAGTGGTTTGGATCCTCTGGTTAGAGGTCAGTACTTC.

This chain joins TRBV6-5 and TRBJ2-7, with TRBD2 matching over 14 bases. Germline lookup yields CDR1 MNHEY and CDR2 SVGAGI. The CDR3 extends over 16 amino acids. J gave up 4 bases and V 0 bases, and 2 bases lay outside the gene matches. As DNA, the CDR3 is TGTGCCAGCAGTTACTCAAGACTAGCGGGAGGGTACGAGCAGTACTTC. As protein: CASSYSRLAGGYEQYF.